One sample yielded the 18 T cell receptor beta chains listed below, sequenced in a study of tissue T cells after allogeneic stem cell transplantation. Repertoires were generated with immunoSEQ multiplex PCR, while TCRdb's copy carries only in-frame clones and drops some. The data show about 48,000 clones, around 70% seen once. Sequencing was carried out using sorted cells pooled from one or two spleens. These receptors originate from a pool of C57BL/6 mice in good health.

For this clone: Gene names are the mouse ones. This CDR3 is CAWSLLGGAGEQYF. The sequenced part of the CDR3 DNA is TGTGCCTGGAGTCTATTGGGGGGGGCGGGAGAACAGTAC. V usage is TRBV31 and J usage is TRBJ2-7; 8 bases are shared with TRBD2. The read finishes 1 residue shy of the CDR3 end, and the germline J gene is used to complete it. J lost 7 bases, V lost 0 bases, and 8 bases had no gene match. The germline V gene has CDR1 GKSSPN and CDR2 SITVG. The CDR3 is 14 residues long.

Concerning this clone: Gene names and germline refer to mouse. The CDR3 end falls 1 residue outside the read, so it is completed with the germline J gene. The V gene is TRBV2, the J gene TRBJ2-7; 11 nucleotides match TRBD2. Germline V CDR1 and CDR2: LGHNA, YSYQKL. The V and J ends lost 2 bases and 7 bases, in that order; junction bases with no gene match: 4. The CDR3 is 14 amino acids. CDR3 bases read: TGTGCCAGCAGCCAAACTGGGGGGGCGCGAGAACAGTAC. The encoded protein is CASSQTGGAREQY. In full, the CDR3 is CASSQTGGAREQYF.

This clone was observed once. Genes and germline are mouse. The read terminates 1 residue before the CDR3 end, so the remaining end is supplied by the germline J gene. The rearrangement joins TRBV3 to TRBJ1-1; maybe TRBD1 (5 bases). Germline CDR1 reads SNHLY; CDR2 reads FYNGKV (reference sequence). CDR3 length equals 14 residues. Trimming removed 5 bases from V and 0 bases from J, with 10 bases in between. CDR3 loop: CASSPDKTNTEVFF. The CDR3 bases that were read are TGTGCCAGCAGCCCGGACAAAACAAACACAGAAGTCTTC.

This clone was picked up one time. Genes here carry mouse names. Here the CDR3 reads CASSQVGTHQDTQYF. CDR3 DNA, as far as it was read: TGTGCCAGCAGCCAAGTGGGGACACACCAAGACACCCAGTAC. This chain joins TRBV5 and TRBJ2-5; perhaps TRBD1 as D (6 bases). The read is 1 residue too short to cover the CDR3 end, so that end is filled in from the germline J gene. Germline CDR1 is LGHNA and CDR2 is YNLKQL (reference sequence). V was clipped by 1 base and J by 1 base, with 9 bases between them. This CDR3 is 15 amino acids long.

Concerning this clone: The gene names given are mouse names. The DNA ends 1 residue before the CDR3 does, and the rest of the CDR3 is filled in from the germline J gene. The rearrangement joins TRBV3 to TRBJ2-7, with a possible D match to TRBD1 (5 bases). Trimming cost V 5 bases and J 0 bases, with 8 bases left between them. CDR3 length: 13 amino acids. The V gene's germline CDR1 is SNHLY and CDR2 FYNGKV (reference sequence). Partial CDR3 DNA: TGTGCCAGCAGCCTTCAGGGCTCCTATGAACAGTAC. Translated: CASSLQGSYEQY. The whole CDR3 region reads CASSLQGSYEQYF. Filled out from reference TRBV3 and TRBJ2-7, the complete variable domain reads GPKVLQIPSHQIIDMGQMVTLNCDPVSNHLYFYWYKQILGQQMEFLVNFYNGKVMEKSKLFKDQFSVERPDGSYFTLKIQPTALEDSAVYFCASSLQGSYEQYFGPGTRLTVL.

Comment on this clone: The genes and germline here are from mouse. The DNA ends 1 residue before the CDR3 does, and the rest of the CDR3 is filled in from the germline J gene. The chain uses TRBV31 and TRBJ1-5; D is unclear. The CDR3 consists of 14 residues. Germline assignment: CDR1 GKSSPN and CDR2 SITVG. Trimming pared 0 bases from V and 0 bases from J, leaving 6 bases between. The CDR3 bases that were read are TGTGCCTGGAGTCTACCGGGTAACAACCAGGCTCCGCTT. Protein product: CAWSLPGNNQAPL. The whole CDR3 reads CAWSLPGNNQAPLF.

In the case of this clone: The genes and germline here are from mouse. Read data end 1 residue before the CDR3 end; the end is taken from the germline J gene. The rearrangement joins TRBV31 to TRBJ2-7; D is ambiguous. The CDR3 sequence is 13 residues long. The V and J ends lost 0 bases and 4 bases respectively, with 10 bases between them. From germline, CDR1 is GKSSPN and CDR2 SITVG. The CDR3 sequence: CAWSLAPRYEQYF. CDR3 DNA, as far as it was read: TGTGCCTGGAGTCTAGCCCCCAGGTATGAACAGTAC.

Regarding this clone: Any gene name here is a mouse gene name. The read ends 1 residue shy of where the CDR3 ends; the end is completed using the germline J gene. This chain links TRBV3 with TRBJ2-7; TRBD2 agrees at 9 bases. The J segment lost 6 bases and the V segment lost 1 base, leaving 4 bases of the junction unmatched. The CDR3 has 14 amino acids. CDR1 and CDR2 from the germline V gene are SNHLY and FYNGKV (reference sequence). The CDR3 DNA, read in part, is TGTGCCAGCAGCTTAGGTGGGGGGGCGCTTGAACAGTAC. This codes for CASSLGGGALEQY. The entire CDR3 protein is CASSLGGGALEQYF. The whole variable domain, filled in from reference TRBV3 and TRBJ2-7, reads GPKVLQIPSHQIIDMGQMVTLNCDPVSNHLYFYWYKQILGQQMEFLVNFYNGKVMEKSKLFKDQFSVERPDGSYFTLKIQPTALEDSAVYFCASSLGGGALEQYFGPGTRLTVL.

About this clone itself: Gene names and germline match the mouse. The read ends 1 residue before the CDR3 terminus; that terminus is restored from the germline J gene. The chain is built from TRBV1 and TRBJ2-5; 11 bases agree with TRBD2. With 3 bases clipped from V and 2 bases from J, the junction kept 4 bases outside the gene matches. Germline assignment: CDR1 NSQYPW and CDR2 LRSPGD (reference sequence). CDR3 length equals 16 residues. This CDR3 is CTCSAPGLGVQDTQYF. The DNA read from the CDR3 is TGCACCTGCAGTGCTCCGGGACTGGGGGTCCAAGACACCCAGTAC.

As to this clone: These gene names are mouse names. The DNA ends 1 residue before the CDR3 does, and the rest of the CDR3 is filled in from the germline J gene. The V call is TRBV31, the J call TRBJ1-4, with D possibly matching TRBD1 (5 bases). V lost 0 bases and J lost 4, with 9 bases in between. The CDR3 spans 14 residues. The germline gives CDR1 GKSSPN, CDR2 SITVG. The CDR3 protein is CAWSLGRVNERLFF. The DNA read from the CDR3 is TGTGCCTGGAGTCTCGGCAGGGTCAACGAAAGATTATTT.

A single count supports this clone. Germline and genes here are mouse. The sequenced part of the CDR3 DNA is TGTGCCAGCAGCTCTCCGGGACAGAACTATGCTGAGCAGTTC. Translated, it gives CASSSPGQNYAEQF. The entire CDR3 reads CASSSPGQNYAEQFF. The chain is built from TRBV3 and TRBJ2-1; 7 bases are a match to TRBD1. The read comes to an end 1 residue before the CDR3 does, leaving the germline J gene to fill in the end. The CDR3 extends over 15 amino acids. From germline, CDR1 is SNHLY and CDR2 FYNGKV (reference sequence). V was pared by 4 bases and J by 1 base, with 4 bases of the junction left unmatched.

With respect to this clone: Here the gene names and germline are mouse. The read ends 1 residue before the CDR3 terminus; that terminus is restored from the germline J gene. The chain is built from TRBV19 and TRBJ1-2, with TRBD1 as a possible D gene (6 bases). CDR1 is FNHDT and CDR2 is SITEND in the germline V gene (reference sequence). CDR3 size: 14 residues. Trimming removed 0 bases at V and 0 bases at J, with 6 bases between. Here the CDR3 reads CASSIDRANSDYTF. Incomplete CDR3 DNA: TGTGCCAGCAGTATAGACAGGGCAAACTCCGACTACACC.

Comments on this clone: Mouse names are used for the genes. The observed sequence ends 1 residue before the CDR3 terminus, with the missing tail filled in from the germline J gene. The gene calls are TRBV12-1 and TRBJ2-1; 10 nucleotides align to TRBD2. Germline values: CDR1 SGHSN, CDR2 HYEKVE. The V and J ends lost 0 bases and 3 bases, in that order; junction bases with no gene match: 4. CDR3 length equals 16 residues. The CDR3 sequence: CASSLLGGRGYAEQFF. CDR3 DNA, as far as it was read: TGTGCCAGCTCTCTCCTGGGGGGGCGCGGCTATGCTGAGCAGTTC.

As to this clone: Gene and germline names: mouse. The CDR3 DNA, read in part, is TGCACCTGCAGTCTGGGGGGCTCCTATGAACAGTAC. It specifies CTCSLGGSYEQY. The entire CDR3 protein is CTCSLGGSYEQYF. This chain links TRBV1 with TRBJ2-7, with TRBD2 matching over 8 bases. The read finishes 1 residue shy of the CDR3 end, and the germline J gene is used to complete it. This CDR3 region has 13 residues. J was trimmed by 0 bases and V by 5 bases; bases with no gene match: 0. CDR1 NSQYPW and CDR2 LRSPGD come from the germline V gene (reference sequence).

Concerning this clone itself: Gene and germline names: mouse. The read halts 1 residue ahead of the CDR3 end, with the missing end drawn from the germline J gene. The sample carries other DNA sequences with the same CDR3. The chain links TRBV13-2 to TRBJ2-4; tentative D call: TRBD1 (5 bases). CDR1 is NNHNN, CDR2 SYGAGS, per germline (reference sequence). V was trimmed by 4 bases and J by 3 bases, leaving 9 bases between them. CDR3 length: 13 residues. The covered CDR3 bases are TGTGCCAGCGGTCCAGGGAGGCAAAACACCTTGTAC. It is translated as CASGPGRQNTLY. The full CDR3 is CASGPGRQNTLYF.

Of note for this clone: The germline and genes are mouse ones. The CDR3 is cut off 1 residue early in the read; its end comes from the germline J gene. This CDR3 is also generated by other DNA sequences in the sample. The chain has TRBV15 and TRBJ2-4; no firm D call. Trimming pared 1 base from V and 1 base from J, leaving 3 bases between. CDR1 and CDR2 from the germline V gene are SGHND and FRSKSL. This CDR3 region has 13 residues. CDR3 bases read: TGTGCCAGCAGTTTAGGGGGTCAAAACACCTTGTAC. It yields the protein CASSLGGQNTLY. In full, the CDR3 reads CASSLGGQNTLYF.

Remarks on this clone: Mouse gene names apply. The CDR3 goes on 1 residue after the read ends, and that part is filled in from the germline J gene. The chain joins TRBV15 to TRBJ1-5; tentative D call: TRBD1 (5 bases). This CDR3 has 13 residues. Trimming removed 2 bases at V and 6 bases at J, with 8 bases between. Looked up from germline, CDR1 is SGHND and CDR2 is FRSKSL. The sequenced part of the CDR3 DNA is TGTGCCAGCAGTTTATGGCAGGGCCAGGCTCCGCTT. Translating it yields CASSLWQGQAPL. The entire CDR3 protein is CASSLWQGQAPLF.

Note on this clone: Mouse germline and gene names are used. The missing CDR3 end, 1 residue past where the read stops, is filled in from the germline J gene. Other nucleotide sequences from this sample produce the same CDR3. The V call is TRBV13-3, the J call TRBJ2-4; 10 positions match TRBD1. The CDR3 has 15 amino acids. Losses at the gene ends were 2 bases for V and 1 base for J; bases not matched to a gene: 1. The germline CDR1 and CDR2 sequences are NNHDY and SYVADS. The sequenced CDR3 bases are TGTGCCAGCAGTGAAGGGACAGGGGGTCAAAACACCTTGTAC. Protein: CASSEGTGGQNTLY. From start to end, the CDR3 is CASSEGTGGQNTLYF. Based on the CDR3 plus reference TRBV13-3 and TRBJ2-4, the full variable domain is EAAVTQSPRSKVAVTGGKVTLSCHQTNNHDYMYWYRQDTGHGLRLIHYSYVADSTEKGDIPDGYKASRPSQENFSLILELASLSQTAVYFCASSEGTGGQNTLYFGAGTRLSVL.